The rows below give T cell receptor beta chains drawn from one sample of a study of regulatory T cells in long-lasting Graves disease. One entry per CDR3 protein, called by TCRdb with MiXCR from the multiplex PCR reads. This table has hundreds of thousands of distinct CDR3 sequences, about 15% appearing once. A further study also used this sample, focusing on T cells in Graves' hyperthyroidism and ophthalmopathy.

The material sequenced was peripheral blood mononuclear cells (PBMCs), taken at new diagnosis, from a patient treated with antithyroid drugs. Receptors originate from a woman in her thirties with Graves disease. CDR3s include the opening cysteine and the closing phenylalanine or tryptophan. Each record gives: J gene, clone size, CDR3 length, V gene, D gene, CDR3 protein, CDR3 DNA. The D gene is left open where the match is weak. A clone size is listed for some rows: how often the clone was seen (once, few, many), or a class if it is expanded.

>TRBJ2-3|NA|16|TRBV5-5|NA
CASSLGGRTSTDTQYF
TGTGCCAGCAGCTTGGGGGGGCGGACTAGCACAGATACGCAGTATTTT
>TRBJ2-7|NA|18|TRBV7-3|TRBD1
CASSPSGTGGTSPYEQYF
TGTGCCAGCAGCCCCTCCGGGACAGGGGGAACTTCGCCCTACGAGCAGTACTTC
>TRBJ2-1|NA|18|TRBV19|TRBD2
CASTSWGLAGPSEYEQFF
TGTGCCAGTACCTCTTGGGGACTAGCGGGTCCCAGCGAGTATGAGCAGTTCTTC
>TRBJ2-1|few|15|TRBV14|NA
CASSQEGLLYNEQFF
TGTGCCAGCAGCCAAGAGGGACTTCTCTACAATGAGCAGTTCTTC
>TRBJ2-3|NA|13|TRBV3-1|NA
CASSQGSLGTQYF
TGTGCCAGCAGCCAAGGTAGCCTGGGTACGCAGTATTTT
>TRBJ1-3|NA|12|TRBV30|NA
CAWTRSGNTIYF
TGTGCCTGGACGAGGTCTGGAAACACCATATATTTT
>TRBJ2-2|many|14|TRBV7-8|NA
CASSPATAAGELFF
TGTGCCAGCAGCCCTGCGACTGCAGCCGGGGAGCTGTTTTTT
>TRBJ1-2|NA|17|TRBV28|TRBD1
CASTSRTGAIENYGYTF
TGTGCCAGCACCTCTCGGACAGGGGCCATCGAGAACTATGGCTACACCTTC
>TRBJ1-2|few|16|TRBV4-1|TRBD1
CASSQDQDRGGIGYTF
TGCGCCAGCAGCCAAGACCAGGACAGGGGCGGCATTGGCTACACCTTC
>TRBJ2-7|few|15|TRBV6-2/TRBV6-3|TRBD2
CASEGSSGSIDEQYF
TGTGCCAGCGAGGGGTCTAGCGGGAGTATCGACGAGCAGTACTTC
>TRBJ1-2|many|14|TRBV28|TRBD1
CASSTTGGIYGYTF
TGTGCCAGCAGTACAACAGGGGGCATTTATGGCTACACCTTC
>TRBJ1-6|NA|14|TRBV20-1|NA
CSASPKLQSTHLHF
TGCAGTGCCAGTCCCAAGCTACAGTCGACGCACCTCCACTTT
>TRBJ2-2|many|16|TRBV7-2|NA
CASSPGRPQPTGELFF
TGTGCCAGCAGCCCCGGACGACCCCAGCCCACCGGGGAGCTGTTTTTT
>TRBJ2-5|many|15|TRBV28|TRBD1
CASRRDRVALETQYF
TGTGCCAGCAGAAGGGACAGGGTGGCGCTGGAGACCCAGTACTTC
>TRBJ1-1|many|10|TRBV6-1|NA
CASDDTEAFF
TGTGCCAGTGACGACACTGAAGCTTTCTTT
>TRBJ2-7|NA|14|TRBV27|NA
CASSFHREAGEQYF
TGTGCCAGCAGTTTCCACAGGGAGGCGGGCGAGCAGTACTTC
>TRBJ1-6|NA|14|TRBV7-9|TRBD1
CASSWTGTNSPLHF
TGTGCCAGCAGCTGGACAGGGACTAATTCACCCCTCCACTTT
>TRBJ2-3|NA|19|TRBV11-2|TRBD2
CASSPGGAGVGGSTDTQYF
TGTGCCAGCAGCCCCGGAGGAGCGGGAGTAGGGGGGAGCACAGATACGCAGTATTTT
>TRBJ2-6|few|19|TRBV5-1|NA
CASSLDRGSRTSGANVLTF
TGCGCCAGCAGCTTGGATCGGGGCAGCCGAACCTCTGGGGCCAACGTCCTGACTTTC
>TRBJ2-1|many|13|TRBV6-1|NA
CASNYNRDNEQFF
TGTGCCAGCAACTATAATCGGGACAATGAGCAGTTCTTC
>TRBJ2-1|once|18|TRBV25-1|TRBD2
CASSNPSGGRGSYNEQFF
TGTGCCAGCAGTAACCCCTCGGGCGGGCGGGGGTCCTACAATGAGCAGTTCTTC
>TRBJ1-2|few|16|TRBV7-9|TRBD1
CASSLPDRGFNYGYTF
TGTGCCAGCAGCTTACCGGACAGGGGGTTTAACTATGGCTACACCTTC
>TRBJ1-1|NA|13|TRBV4-1|NA
CASSQVGTKVAFF
TGCGCCAGCAGCCAAGTCGGGACTAAGGTAGCTTTCTTT
>TRBJ1-1|many|14|TRBV5-1|NA
CASGPGQGRTEAFF
TGCGCCAGCGGACCCGGGCAGGGGAGAACTGAAGCTTTCTTT
>TRBJ2-7|many|13|TRBV6-1|NA
CASSLSVRDEQYF
TGTGCCAGCAGCCTATCCGTCCGCGACGAGCAGTACTTC
>TRBJ1-5|many|14|TRBV5-5|NA
CASSTRWLDQPQHF
TGTGCCAGCAGCACTCGGTGGTTGGATCAGCCCCAGCATTTT
>TRBJ1-3|few|15|TRBV9|NA
CASSVDVYSGNTIYF
TGTGCCAGCAGCGTAGATGTCTACTCTGGAAACACCATATATTTT
>TRBJ2-7|many|13|TRBV27|NA
CASSPPGSYEQYF
TGTGCCAGCAGTCCCCCAGGCTCCTACGAGCAGTACTTC
>TRBJ1-6|NA|14|TRBV5-1|NA
CASSGDSYNSPLHF
TGCGCCAGCAGCGGGGACTCCTATAATTCACCCCTCCACTTT